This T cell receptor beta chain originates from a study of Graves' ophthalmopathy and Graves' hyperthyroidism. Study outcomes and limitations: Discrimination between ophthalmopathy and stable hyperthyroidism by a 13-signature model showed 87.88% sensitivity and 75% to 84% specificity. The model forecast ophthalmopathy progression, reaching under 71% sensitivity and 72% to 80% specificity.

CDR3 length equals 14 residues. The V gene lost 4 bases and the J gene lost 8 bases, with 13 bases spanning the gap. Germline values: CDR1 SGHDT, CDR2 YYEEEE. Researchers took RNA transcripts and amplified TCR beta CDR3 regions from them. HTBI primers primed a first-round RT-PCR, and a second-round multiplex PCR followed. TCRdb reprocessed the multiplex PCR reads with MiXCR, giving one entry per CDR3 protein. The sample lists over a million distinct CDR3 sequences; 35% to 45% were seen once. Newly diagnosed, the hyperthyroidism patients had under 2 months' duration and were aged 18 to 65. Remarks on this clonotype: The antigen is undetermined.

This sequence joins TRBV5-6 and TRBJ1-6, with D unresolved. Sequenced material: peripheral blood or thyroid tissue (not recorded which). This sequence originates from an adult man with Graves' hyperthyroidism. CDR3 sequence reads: CASSHAALHSPLHF. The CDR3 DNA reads TGTGCCAGCAGCCACGCGGCTTTGCATTCACCCCTCCACTTT.